The rows below give T cell receptor beta chains drawn from one sample of a study of Graves' ophthalmopathy and Graves' hyperthyroidism. TCRdb processed the multiplex PCR reads anew with MiXCR; each CDR3 protein has one entry. Of about 660,000 distinct CDR3 sequences in the sample, about 41% were seen once. Sequencing used peripheral blood. The origin of the receptors is an adult man with Graves' ophthalmopathy. Each CDR3 is given with its conserved first and last residue. The order of the fields is CDR3 protein, CDR3 DNA, V gene, J gene, clone size, D gene. D genes are given only for firm matches. Rows give clone size only sometimes, using once, few, many, or a class for an expanded clone.

CASSPSTSVGGTQYF	TGTGCCAGCAGCCCTTCGACTAGTGTGGGGGGGACCCAGTACTTC	TRBV14	TRBJ2-5	few	-
CASVLNPNYGYTF	TGTGCCAGCGTCCTCAATCCTAACTATGGCTACACCTTC	TRBV7-9	TRBJ1-2	-	-
CASSRRDNYGYTF	TGTGCCAGCAGTCGCCGGGACAACTATGGCTACACCTTC	TRBV6-2/TRBV6-3	TRBJ1-2	-	-
CASSTDRPTWKETQYF	TGTGCCAGCAGCACGGACAGGCCTACATGGAAAGAGACCCAGTACTTC	TRBV6-5	TRBJ2-5	many	TRBD1
CSAPGTGYTF	TGCAGTGCCCCCGGGACTGGCTACACCTTC	TRBV20-1	TRBJ1-2	-	-
CASSQGPGQGWPPLHF	TGCGCCAGCAGCCAAGGACCGGGACAGGGCTGGCCACCCCTCCACTTT	TRBV4-3	TRBJ1-6	many	TRBD1
CASSFDFLGTGELFF	TGTGCCAGCAGTTTTGACTTCCTAGGAACCGGGGAGCTGTTTTTT	TRBV12-3/TRBV12-4	TRBJ2-2	-	-
CSVERQSDGVKTEAFF	TGCAGCGTTGAACGCCAGTCTGACGGGGTAAAAACTGAAGCTTTCTTT	TRBV29-1	TRBJ1-1	-	-
CAWSSGAGDGYTF	TGTGCCTGGAGTTCAGGGGCAGGGGATGGCTACACCTTC	TRBV30	TRBJ1-2	-	-
CSVELTGGGYTF	TGCAGCGTTGAGCTTACAGGGGGAGGCTACACCTTC	TRBV29-1	TRBJ1-2	-	TRBD1
CASSLDPQEFGYTF	TGTGCCAGCAGTTTAGACCCCCAGGAGTTTGGCTACACCTTC	TRBV27	TRBJ1-2	few	-
CAISESTRDRGPAGANVLTF	TGTGCCATCAGTGAGTCGACGCGGGACAGGGGGCCTGCTGGGGCCAACGTCCTGACTTTC	TRBV10-3	TRBJ2-6	-	TRBD1
CASSMAGGRDTQYF	TGTGCCAGTAGTATGGCGGGAGGGCGAGATACGCAGTATTTT	TRBV19	TRBJ2-3	-	TRBD2
CASSLGVGQGMTQYF	TGTGCCAGCAGCTTAGGGGTTGGGCAGGGGATGACCCAGTACTTC	TRBV7-6	TRBJ2-5	many	-
CSARGWLAEQYF	TGCAGTGCTAGAGGTTGGCTAGCGGAACAGTACTTC	TRBV20-1	TRBJ2-5	many	TRBD2
CATSPRDRDYGYTF	TGTGCCACCAGTCCCCGGGACAGGGACTATGGCTACACCTTC	TRBV24-1	TRBJ1-2	many	TRBD1
CASSESTGGSGYTF	TGTGCCAGCAGTGAATCGACAGGGGGTAGTGGCTACACCTTC	TRBV6-1	TRBJ1-2	few	TRBD1
CASSLRQFGSGNTF	-	TRBV7-9	TRBJ1-2	-	-
CASSMGSNVPYEQYF	TGTGCCAGTAGTATGGGGAGTAACGTACCCTACGAGCAGTACTTC	TRBV19	TRBJ2-7	-	-
CATSRDYRLNYGYTF	TGTGCCACCAGCAGAGACTACAGGCTAAACTATGGCTACACCTTC	TRBV15	TRBJ1-2	many	-
CASSQGLVSSYEQYF	TGTGCCAGCAGCCAGGGGCTCGTCAGCTCCTACGAGCAGTACTTC	TRBV7-8	TRBJ2-7	-	-
CASSYSRGGMDGYTF	TGTGCCAGCAGTTACTCGAGAGGGGGGATGGATGGCTACACCTTC	TRBV6-6	TRBJ1-2	few	-
CASSIGGIWLETVTGELFF	TGTGCCAGTAGTATTGGAGGGATTTGGCTGGAGACGGTCACCGGGGAGCTGTTTTTT	TRBV19	TRBJ2-2	-	-
CASSIVLGTVNTGELFF	TGTGCCAGTAGTATAGTATTGGGGACGGTGAACACCGGGGAGCTGTTTTTT	TRBV19	TRBJ2-2	many	-
CASDRGNEQYF	TGTGCCAGTGACAGGGGTAACGAGCAGTACTTC	TRBV25-1	TRBJ2-7	few	TRBD1
CASSRVVAAVFTEAFF	TGTGCCAGCAGCCGGGTGGTGGCAGCGGTATTCACTGAAGCTTTCTTT	TRBV11-2	TRBJ1-1	-	-
CASVGGGSNYGYTF	TGTGCCAGCGTAGGGGGGGGCTCGAACTATGGCTACACCTTC	TRBV25-1	TRBJ1-2	-	-